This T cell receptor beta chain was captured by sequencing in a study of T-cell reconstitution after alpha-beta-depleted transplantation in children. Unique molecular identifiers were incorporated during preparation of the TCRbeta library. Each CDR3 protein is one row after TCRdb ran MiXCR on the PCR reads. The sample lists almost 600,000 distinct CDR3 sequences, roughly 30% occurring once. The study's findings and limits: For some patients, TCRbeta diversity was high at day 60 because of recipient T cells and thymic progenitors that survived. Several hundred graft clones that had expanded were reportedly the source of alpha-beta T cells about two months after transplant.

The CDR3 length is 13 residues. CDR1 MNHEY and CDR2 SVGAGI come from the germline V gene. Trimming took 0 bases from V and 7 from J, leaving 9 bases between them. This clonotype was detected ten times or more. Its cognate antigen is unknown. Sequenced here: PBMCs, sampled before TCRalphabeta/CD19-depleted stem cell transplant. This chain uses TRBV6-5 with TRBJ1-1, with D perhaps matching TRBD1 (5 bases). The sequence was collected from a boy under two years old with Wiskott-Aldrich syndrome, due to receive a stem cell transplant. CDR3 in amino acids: CASSYSGGGEAFF. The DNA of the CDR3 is TGTGCCAGCAGTTACTCGGGGGGAGGTGAAGCTTTCTTT.